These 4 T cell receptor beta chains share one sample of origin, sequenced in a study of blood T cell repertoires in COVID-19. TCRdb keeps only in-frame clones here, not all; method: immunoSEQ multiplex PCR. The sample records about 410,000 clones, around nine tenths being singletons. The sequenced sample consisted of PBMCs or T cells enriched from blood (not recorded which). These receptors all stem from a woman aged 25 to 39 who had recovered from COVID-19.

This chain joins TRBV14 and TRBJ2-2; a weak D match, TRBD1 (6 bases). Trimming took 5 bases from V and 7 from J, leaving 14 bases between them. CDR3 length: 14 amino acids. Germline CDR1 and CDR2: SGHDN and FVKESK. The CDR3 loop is CASSTTGISGELFF. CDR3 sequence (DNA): TGTGCCAGCAGCACCACAGGGATCAGCGGGGAGCTGTTTTTT.

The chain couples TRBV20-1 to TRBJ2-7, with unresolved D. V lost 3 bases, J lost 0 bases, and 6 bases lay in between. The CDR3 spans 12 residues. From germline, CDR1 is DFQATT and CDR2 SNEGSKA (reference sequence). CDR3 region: CSASTSSYEQYF. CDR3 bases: TGCAGTGCTAGTACTTCCTCCTACGAGCAGTACTTC.

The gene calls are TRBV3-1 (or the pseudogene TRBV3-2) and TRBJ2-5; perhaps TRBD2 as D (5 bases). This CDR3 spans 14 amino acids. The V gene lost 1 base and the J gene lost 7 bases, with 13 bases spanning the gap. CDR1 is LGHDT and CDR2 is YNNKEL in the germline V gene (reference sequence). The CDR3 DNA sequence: TGTGCCAGCAGCCAAGGGCGGGCTCGGTCGACCCAGTACTTC. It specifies CASSQGRARSTQYF.

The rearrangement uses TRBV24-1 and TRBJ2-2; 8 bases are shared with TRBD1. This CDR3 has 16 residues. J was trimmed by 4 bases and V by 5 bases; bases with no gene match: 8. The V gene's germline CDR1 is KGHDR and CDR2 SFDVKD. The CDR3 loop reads CATSVGNRGSTGELFF. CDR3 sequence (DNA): TGTGCCACCAGTGTTGGTAACAGGGGGAGCACCGGGGAGCTGTTTTTT.